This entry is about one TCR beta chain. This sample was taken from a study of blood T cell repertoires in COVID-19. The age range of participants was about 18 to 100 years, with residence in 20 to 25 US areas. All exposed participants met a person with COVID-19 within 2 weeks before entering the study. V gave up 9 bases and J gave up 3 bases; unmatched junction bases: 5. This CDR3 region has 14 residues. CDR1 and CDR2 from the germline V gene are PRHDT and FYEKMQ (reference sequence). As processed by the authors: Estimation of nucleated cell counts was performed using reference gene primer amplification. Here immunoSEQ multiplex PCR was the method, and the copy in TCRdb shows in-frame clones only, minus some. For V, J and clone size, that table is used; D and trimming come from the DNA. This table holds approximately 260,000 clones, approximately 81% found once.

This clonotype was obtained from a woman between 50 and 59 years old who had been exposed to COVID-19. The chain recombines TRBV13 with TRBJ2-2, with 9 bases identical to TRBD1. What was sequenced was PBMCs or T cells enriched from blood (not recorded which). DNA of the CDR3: TGTGCCAGTACTTACAGGGGGCACACCGGGGAGCTGTTTTTT. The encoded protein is CASTYRGHTGELFF.